These 16 T cell receptor beta chains share one sample of origin, sequenced in a study of breast tumors, draining lymph nodes, adjacent tissues. TCRdb processed the multiplex PCR reads anew with MiXCR; each CDR3 protein has one entry. This table has approximately 21,000 distinct CDR3 sequences, about 38% appearing once. Source material: breast tumor tissue. The receptor source for this set is a female donor with breast cancer. Some clones in this sample may be carry-over from other donors' samples.

The V and J genes are TRBV11-3 and TRBJ2-7; a weak D match, TRBD1 (7 bases). Trimming took 5 bases from V and 6 from J, leaving 20 bases between them. The CDR3 runs 15 residues. Germline V gene data show CDR1 as SGHNT and CDR2 as YENEEA. CDR3 sequence reads: CASSPPRGQISEQYF. As DNA, the CDR3 is TGTGCCAGCAGCCCACCGCGGGGACAGATTTCCGAGCAGTACTTC.

This clonotype came up many times. This chain uses TRBV7-2 with TRBJ1-3; D gene unclear. Germline V gene data show CDR1 as SGHTA and CDR2 as FQGNSA. The germline V and J ends were trimmed by 3 bases and 2 bases, with 8 bases remaining between them. The CDR3 has 14 residues. CDR3: CASSFGTAGNTIYF. The CDR3 nucleotides are TGTGCCAGCAGCTTTGGAACAGCTGGAAACACCATATATTTT. The whole variable domain, remainder taken from reference TRBV7-2 and TRBJ1-3, is GAGVSQSPSNKVTEKGKDVELRCDPISGHTALYWYRQSLGQGLEFLIYFQGNSAPDKSGLPSDRFSAERTGGSVSTLTIQRTQQEDSAVYLCASSFGTAGNTIYFGEGSWLTVV.

This clonotype was found many times. DNA for the CDR3: TGCAGTGCTGCCGGCAAGAGGGGGTCGGATGGTGGCTACACCTTC. It yields the protein CSAAGKRGSDGGYTF. The chain carries TRBV20-1 and TRBJ1-2, with D possibly being TRBD1 (6 bases). The germline V gene has CDR1 DFQATT and CDR2 SNEGSKA (reference sequence). The CDR3 length is 15 residues. V lost 5 bases to trimming and J lost 7 bases, with 23 bases between them.

In this sample, this clonotype turned up many times. V is TRBV15 and J is TRBJ2-6; D is unclear. Germline V gene lookup returns CDR1 LNHNV and CDR2 YYDKDF (reference sequence). This CDR3 has 15 residues. Trimming took 7 bases from V and 0 from J, leaving 10 bases between them. The CDR3 DNA follows: TGTGCCACCATACAAGCCAGCTCTGGGGCCAACGTCCTGACTTTC. Its translation is CATIQASSGANVLTF.

This chain joins TRBV11-2 and TRBJ2-2, with 8 nucleotides matching TRBD2. Germline loops: CDR1 SGHAT, CDR2 FQNNGV. V was clipped by 5 bases and J by 7 bases; unmatched bases: 9. The CDR3 covers 15 residues. The CDR3 coding sequence is TGTGCCAGCAGCCAAGATACTAGCGGATACGGGGAGCTGTTTTTT. It specifies CASSQDTSGYGELFF.

This sequence joins TRBV29-1 and TRBJ2-1, with TRBD2 identical over 12 bases. Trimming took 3 bases from V and 7 from J; bases not matched to a gene: 4. The CDR3 is 14 amino acids. Germline lookup yields CDR1 SQVTM and CDR2 ANQGSEA. CDR3 nucleotide sequence: TGCAGCGTTGACGGACTAGCGGGACTGAATGAGCAGTTCTTC. Its translation: CSVDGLAGLNEQFF.

This clonotype was observed once. This sequence joins TRBV15 and TRBJ1-2; 8 nucleotides line up with TRBD1. The germline V gene encodes CDR1 LNHNV and CDR2 YYDKDF (reference sequence). CDR3 length: 15 amino acids. V shed 7 bases, J shed 3 bases, and the junction held 10 bases outside the gene matches. DNA of the CDR3: TGTGCCACCACCTTCTGGGAGGACAGGGACTATGGCTACACCTTC. It specifies CATTFWEDRDYGYTF. Complete variable domain (other parts from reference TRBV15 and TRBJ1-2): DAMVIQNPRYQVTQFGKPVTLSCSQTLNHNVMYWYQQKSSQAPKLLFHYYDKDFNNEADTPDNFQSRRPNTSFCFLDIRSPGLGDTAMYLCATTFWEDRDYGYTFGSGTRLTVV.

The V gene is TRBV6-5, the J gene TRBJ2-2; D call uncertain. The CDR3 is 14 amino acids. Between the trimmed V and J ends, which lost 5 bases and 2 bases, there was a span of 9 bases. The V gene's germline CDR1 is MNHEY and CDR2 SVGAGI. The CDR3 here is CASSRGPNTGELFF. For the CDR3, the DNA is TGTGCCAGCAGTCGAGGACCCAACACCGGGGAGCTGTTTTTT.

This clonotype occurred many times. The chain uses TRBV7-2 and TRBJ2-2, with TRBD2 matching over 12 bases. The CDR3 totals 17 residues. V dropped 5 bases and J dropped 7; count of bases not matched to a gene: 11. The V gene's germline CDR1 is SGHTA and CDR2 FQGNSA. CDR3 sequence reads: CASSPDLAGGPIGELFF. In DNA, the CDR3 is TGTGCCAGCAGCCCCGATCTAGCGGGGGGGCCGATCGGGGAGCTGTTTTTT.

This clonotype was seen at least ten times. The rearrangement uses TRBV20-1 and TRBJ2-5; a weak D match, TRBD1 (6 bases). Trimming cost V 6 bases and J 0 bases, with 17 bases left between them. Germline lookup yields CDR1 DFQATT and CDR2 SNEGSKA (reference sequence). The CDR3 sequence is 15 residues long. CDR3 in DNA: TGCAGTGCCAGACCCGGGACACCGTACCAAGAGACCCAGTACTTC. Encoded protein: CSARPGTPYQETQYF.

As for this clonotype: An end of the junction does not agree with germline; a read error may underlie this. The chain is built from TRBV25-1 and TRBJ1-6; no clear D. The CDR3 has 14 amino acids. From germline, CDR1 is MGHDK and CDR2 SYGVNS. CDR3 coding DNA: TGTGCCAGCAGTGCAAGCGGGAATAATTCGCCCCTCCACTTT. It codes for CASSASGNNSPLHF.

This clonotype counts as medium-sized. V gene TRBV14 combines with J gene TRBJ2-3; weak D call: TRBD2 (6 bases). CDR1 and CDR2 (germline): SGHDN, FVKESK. This CDR3 has 16 residues. The V and J ends lost 0 bases and 0 bases respectively, with 10 bases between them. The CDR3, as DNA: TGTGCCAGCAGCCAAGAGGCAGGGACTAGCACAGATACGCAGTATTTT. As protein: CASSQEAGTSTDTQYF.

The table lists this clonotype with many counts. Mismatch with germline at one junction end may stem from a read error. This rearrangement joins TRBV14 to TRBJ2-5; possible D gene TRBD2, 6 bases. This CDR3 has 14 amino acids. In germline, CDR1 is SGHDN, CDR2 FVKESK. The CDR3 bases are TGTGCCAGCAGCCAACCCGGGGCGGGAAAGACCCAGTCCTTC. This encodes CASSQPGAGKTQSF.

By its share, this clonotype is medium-sized. The chain has TRBV7-3 and TRBJ2-3; 12 positions match TRBD2. In germline, CDR1 is SGHTA, CDR2 FQGTGA. Trimming took 4 bases from V and 4 from J; bases not matched to a gene: 9. The CDR3 length is 17 residues. CDR3 region: CASSSPSGRVGADTQYF. The DNA for the CDR3 is TGTGCCAGCAGCTCCCCTAGCGGGAGGGTTGGGGCAGATACGCAGTATTTT.

This clonotype has at least ten counts. The chain links TRBV7-2 to TRBJ2-5, with 9 bases fitting TRBD2. CDR1 and CDR2 (germline): SGHTA, FQGNSA. With V trimmed by 2 bases and J by 2 bases, 12 bases remained unmatched. This CDR3 comprises 18 residues. The CDR3 loop reads CASSLYVMLAGFQETQYF. Written as DNA, the CDR3 is TGTGCCAGCAGCTTATATGTCATGCTAGCGGGATTTCAAGAGACCCAGTACTTC.

The V and J genes are TRBV5-1 and TRBJ2-3; no firm D call. The ends were cut back, 0 bases at V and 8 bases at J, with 10 bases in the middle. The CDR3 extends over 13 amino acids. Germline lookup yields CDR1 SGHRS and CDR2 YFSETQ. The CDR3 coding sequence is TGCGCCAGCAGCTTGGACCCCTCCGGTACGCAGTATTTT. It translates to CASSLDPSGTQYF. The full variable domain, in which reference TRBV5-1 and TRBJ2-3 provide the parts outside the CDR3, is KAGVTQTPRYLIKTRGQQVTLSCSPISGHRSVSWYQQTPGQGLQFLFEYFSETQRNKGNFPGRFSGRQFSNSRSEMNVSTLELGDSALYLCASSLDPSGTQYFGPGTRLTVL.